This T cell receptor beta chain was identified in a study of cytomegalovirus exposure and HLA in healthy donors. The wider study: Earlier findings included roughly 100 million unique TCR beta sequences obtained from about 179 million T cells.

CDR3 length equals 18 residues. V lost 0 bases to trimming and J lost 7 bases, with 23 bases between them. Germline CDR1 and CDR2: SGHDN and FVKESK. Findings of the study overall: Reportedly, diagnosis of cytomegalovirus status by the classifier showed high specificity and sensitivity. Most subjects' HLA-A and HLA-B alleles were reportedly predicted from TCR beta sequences.

A multiplex PCR was run with 60 Vbeta primers and 13 Jbeta primers. Libraries were prepared by immunoSEQ multiplex PCR; TCRdb keeps only in-frame clonotypes and omits some of them. The data show some 180,000 clones, roughly 72% seen once. This clone has more than one count but fewer than ten. What it binds is not known. This receptor was identified in a man younger than 40 in good health and CMV-seronegative. The gene calls are TRBV14 and TRBJ2-3, with TRBD2 as a possible D gene (5 bases). The specimen was PBMCs. The CDR3 sequence is CASSQDYRKRPSDYTQYF. Written as DNA, the CDR3 is TGTGCCAGCAGCCAAGATTATCGGAAGCGGCCGTCGGATTATACGCAGTATTTT.